The present TCR beta chain was sequenced within a study of breast tumors, draining lymph nodes, adjacent tissues. Whole-study findings and limits: Tumor T cell lymph node origin was a supported hypothesis, not proven. Tumors had less TCR diversity than lymph nodes, more than nontumor tissue. Luminal-like breast cancer showed significantly greater tumor-nontumor repertoire similarity than basal-like breast cancer did.

This clonotype showed up just once. Its antigen is not known. Germline CDR1 is SGHTA and CDR2 is FQGTGA. The length of the CDR3 is 16 residues. Losses at the gene ends were 5 bases for V and 6 bases for J; bases not matched to a gene: 6. In TCRdb, the multiplex PCR reads were re-called with MiXCR into one record per CDR3 protein. Here the sample spans approximately 28,000 distinct CDR3 sequences, 63% being singletons. The source of this sequence is a female donor with breast cancer. Some clones in this sample may be carry-over from other donors' samples. The genes are TRBV7-3 and TRBJ2-1; 14 bases fit TRBD2. The sequenced material came from breast tumor tissue. CDR3 in DNA: TGTGCCAGCAGCCTTGGGACTAGCGGGAGAGGCAATGAGCAGTTCTTC. Its translation is CASSLGTSGRGNEQFF.